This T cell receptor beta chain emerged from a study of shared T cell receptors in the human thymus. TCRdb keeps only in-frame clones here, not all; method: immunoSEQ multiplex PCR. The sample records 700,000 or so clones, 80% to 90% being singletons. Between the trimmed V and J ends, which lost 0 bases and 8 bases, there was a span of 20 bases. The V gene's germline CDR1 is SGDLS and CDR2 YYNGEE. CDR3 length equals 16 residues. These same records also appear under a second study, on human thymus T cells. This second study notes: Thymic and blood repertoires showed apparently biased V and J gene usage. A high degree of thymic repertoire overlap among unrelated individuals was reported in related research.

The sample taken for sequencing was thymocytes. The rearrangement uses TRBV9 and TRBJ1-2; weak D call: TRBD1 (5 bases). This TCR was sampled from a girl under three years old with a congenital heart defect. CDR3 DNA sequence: TGTGCCAGCAGCGTAGCAGGGTCTCTATCGATGGAAGGCTACACCTTC. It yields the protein CASSVAGSLSMEGYTF. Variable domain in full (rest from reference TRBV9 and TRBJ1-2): DSGVTQTPKHLITATGQRVTLRCSPRSGDLSVYWYQQSLDQGLQFLIQYYNGEERAKGNILERFSAQQFPDLHSELNLSSLELGDSALYFCASSVAGSLSMEGYTFGSGTRLTVV.